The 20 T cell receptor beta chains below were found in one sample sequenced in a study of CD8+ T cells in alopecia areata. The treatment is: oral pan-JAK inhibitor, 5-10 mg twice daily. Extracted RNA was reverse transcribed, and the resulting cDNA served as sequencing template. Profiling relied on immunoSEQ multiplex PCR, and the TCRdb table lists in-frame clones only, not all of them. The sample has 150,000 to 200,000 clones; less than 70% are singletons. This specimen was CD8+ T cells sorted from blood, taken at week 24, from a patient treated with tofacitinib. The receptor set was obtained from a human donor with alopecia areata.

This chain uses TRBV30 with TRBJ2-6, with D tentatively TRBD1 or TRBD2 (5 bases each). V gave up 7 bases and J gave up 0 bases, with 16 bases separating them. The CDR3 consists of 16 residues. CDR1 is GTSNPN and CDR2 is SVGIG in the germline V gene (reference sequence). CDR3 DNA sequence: TGTGCCTCTGGGACGGAGCCCTACTCTGGGGCCAACGTCCTGACTTTC. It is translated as CASGTEPYSGANVLTF.

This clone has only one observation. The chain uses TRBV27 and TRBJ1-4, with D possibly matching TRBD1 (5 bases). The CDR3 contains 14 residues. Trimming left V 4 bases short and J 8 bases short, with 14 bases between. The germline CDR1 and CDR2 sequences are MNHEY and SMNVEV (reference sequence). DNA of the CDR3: TGTGCCAGCAGTTCGGGGCGGTTCGGGGAAAAACTGTTTTTT. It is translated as CASSSGRFGEKLFF.

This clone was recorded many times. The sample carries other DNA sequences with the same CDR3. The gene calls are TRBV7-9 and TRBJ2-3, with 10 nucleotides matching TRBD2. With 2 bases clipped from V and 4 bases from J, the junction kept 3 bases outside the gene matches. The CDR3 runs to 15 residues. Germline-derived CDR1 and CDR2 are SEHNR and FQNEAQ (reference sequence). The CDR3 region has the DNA TGTGCCAGCAGCTTAACGAGCGGGGGGGCAGATACGCAGTATTTT. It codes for CASSLTSGGADTQYF.

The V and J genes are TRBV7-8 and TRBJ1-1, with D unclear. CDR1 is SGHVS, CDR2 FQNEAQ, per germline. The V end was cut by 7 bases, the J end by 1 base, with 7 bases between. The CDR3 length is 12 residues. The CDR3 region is CASKQRNTEAFF. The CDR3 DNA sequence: TGTGCCAGCAAACAACGGAACACTGAAGCTTTCTTT.

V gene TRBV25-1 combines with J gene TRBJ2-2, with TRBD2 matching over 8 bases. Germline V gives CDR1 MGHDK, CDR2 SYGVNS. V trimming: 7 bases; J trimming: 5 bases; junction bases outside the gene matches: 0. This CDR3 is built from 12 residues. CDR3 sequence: CASTSGTGELFF. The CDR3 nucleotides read TGTGCCAGCACTAGCGGGACCGGGGAGCTGTTTTTT. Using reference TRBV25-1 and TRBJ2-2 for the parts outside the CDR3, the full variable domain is EADIYQTPRYLVIGTGKKITLECSQTMGHDKMYWYQQDPGMELHLIHYSYGVNSTEKGDLSSESTVSRIRTEHFPLTLESARPSHTSQYLCASTSGTGELFFGEGSRLTVL.

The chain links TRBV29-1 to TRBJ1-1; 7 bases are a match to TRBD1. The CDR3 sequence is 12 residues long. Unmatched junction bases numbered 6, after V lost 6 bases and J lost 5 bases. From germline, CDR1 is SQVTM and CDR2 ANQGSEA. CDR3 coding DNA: TGCAGCGTCCAGGGGGGAGATACTGAAGCTTTCTTT. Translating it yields CSVQGGDTEAFF.

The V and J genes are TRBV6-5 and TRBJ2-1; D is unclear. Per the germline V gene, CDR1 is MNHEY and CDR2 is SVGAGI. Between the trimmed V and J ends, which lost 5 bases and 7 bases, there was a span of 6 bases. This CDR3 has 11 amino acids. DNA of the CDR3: TGTGCCAGCAGTACCGGGAATGAGCAGTTCTTC. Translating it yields CASSTGNEQFF.

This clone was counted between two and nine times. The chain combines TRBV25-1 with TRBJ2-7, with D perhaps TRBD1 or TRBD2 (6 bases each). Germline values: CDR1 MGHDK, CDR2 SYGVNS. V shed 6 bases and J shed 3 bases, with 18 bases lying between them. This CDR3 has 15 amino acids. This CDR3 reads CASRGEGGQFYEQYF. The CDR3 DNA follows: TGTGCCAGCAGGGGTGAGGGGGGACAATTCTACGAGCAGTACTTC.

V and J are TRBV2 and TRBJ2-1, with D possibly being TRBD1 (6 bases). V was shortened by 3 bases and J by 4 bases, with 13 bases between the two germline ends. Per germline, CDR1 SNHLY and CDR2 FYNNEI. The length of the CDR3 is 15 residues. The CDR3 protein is CASSDGGPSYNEQFF. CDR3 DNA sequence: TGTGCCAGCAGTGATGGGGGCCCCTCATACAATGAGCAGTTCTTC.

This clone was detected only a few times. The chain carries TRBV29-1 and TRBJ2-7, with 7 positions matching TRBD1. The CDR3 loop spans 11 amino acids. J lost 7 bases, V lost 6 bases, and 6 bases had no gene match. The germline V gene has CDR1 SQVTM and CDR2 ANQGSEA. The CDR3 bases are TGCAGCGTAATACAGGGGAGAGAGCAGTACTTC. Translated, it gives CSVIQGREQYF.

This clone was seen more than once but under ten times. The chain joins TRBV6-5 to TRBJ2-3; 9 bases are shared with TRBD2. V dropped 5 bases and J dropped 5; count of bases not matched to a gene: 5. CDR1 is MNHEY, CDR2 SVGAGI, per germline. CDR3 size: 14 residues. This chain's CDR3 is CASSPGLARDTQYF. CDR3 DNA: TGTGCCAGCAGTCCCGGACTAGCGCGAGATACGCAGTATTTT.

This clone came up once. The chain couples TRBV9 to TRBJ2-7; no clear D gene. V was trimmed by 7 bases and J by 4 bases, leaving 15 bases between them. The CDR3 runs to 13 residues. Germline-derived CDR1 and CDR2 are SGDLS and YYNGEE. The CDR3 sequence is CASGPGEVYEQYF. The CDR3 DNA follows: TGTGCCAGCGGACCCGGAGAAGTGTACGAGCAGTACTTC.

The CDR3 DNA sequence: TGTGCCAGCAGCTTAGAACTAGCGGGGGGTCGTAGCTCCTACAATGAGCAGTTCTTC. Its translation: CASSLELAGGRSSYNEQFF. V gene TRBV13 combines with J gene TRBJ2-1; 12 bases match TRBD2. The CDR3 runs to 19 residues. Germline CDR1 PRHDT, CDR2 FYEKMQ (reference sequence). V trimming: 1 base; J trimming: 0 bases; junction bases outside the gene matches: 7.

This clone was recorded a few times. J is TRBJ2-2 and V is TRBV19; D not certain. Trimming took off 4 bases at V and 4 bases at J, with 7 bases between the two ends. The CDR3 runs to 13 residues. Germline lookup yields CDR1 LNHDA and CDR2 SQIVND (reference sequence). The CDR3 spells CASSSTPTGELFF. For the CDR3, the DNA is TGTGCCAGTAGTAGTACGCCCACCGGGGAGCTGTTTTTT.

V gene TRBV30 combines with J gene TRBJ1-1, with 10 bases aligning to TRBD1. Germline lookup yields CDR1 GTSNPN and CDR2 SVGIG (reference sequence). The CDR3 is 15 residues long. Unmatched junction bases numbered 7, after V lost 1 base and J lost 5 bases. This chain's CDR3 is CAWSETGGRGTEAFF. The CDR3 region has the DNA TGTGCCTGGAGTGAGACAGGGGGCAGGGGTACTGAAGCTTTCTTT.

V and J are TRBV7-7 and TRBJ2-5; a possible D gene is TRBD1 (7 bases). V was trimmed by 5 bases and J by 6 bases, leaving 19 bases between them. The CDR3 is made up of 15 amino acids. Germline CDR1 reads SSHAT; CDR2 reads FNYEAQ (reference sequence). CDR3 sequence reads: CASSPGPGGTQTQYF. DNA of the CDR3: TGTGCCAGCAGCCCCGGTCCAGGGGGGACCCAGACCCAGTACTTC.

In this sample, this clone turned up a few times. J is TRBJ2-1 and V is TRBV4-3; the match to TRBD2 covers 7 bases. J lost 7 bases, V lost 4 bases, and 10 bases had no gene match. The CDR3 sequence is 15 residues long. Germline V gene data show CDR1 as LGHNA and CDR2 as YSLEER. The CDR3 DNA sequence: TGCGCCAGCAGCCTATACCGGGACTACCTGAATGAGCAGTTCTTC. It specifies CASSLYRDYLNEQFF.

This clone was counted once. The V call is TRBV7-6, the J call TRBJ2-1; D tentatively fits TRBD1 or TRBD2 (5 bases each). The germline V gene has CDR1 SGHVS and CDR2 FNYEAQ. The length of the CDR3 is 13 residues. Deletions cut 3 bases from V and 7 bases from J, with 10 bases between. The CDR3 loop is CASSFRGWNEQFF. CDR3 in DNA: TGTGCCAGCAGCTTTCGGGGCTGGAATGAGCAGTTCTTC.

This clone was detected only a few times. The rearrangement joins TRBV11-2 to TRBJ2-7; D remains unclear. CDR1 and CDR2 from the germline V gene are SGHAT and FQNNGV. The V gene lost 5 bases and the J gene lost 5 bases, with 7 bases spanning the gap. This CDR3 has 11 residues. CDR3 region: CASSPNHEQYF. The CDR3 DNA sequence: TGTGCCAGCAGCCCAAACCACGAGCAGTACTTC.

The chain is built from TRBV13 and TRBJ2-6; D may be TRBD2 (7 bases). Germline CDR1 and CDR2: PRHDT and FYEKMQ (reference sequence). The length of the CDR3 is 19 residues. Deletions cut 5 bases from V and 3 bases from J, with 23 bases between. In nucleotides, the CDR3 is TGTGCCAGCAGCCCAACCCGGGCGGGGGCGTTGAGTGGGGCCAACGTCCTGACTTTC. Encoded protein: CASSPTRAGALSGANVLTF.